These T cell receptor beta chains were read from a single sample in a study of blood T cell repertoires in COVID-19. Here immunoSEQ multiplex PCR was the method, and the copy in TCRdb shows in-frame clones only, minus some. The sample carries tens of thousands of clones, 80% recorded once. Sequencing used peripheral blood. Receptors originate from a woman between 65 and 79 years old with acute or convalescent COVID-19. CDR3s include the opening cysteine and the closing phenylalanine or tryptophan. The D gene is left open where the match is weak. The listing skips clone size in some rows; elsewhere it reads once, few, many or a size class.

d_gene: .; j_gene: TRBJ1-2; v_gene: TRBV5-5; abundance: .; CDR3nt: TGTGCCAGCAGCCCTACGGGAGCTTCCTATGGCTACACCTTC; CDR3aa: CASSPTGASYGYTF
d_gene: TRBD2; j_gene: TRBJ2-3; v_gene: TRBV4-2; abundance: .; CDR3nt: TGTGCCAGCAGCCCGACTAGCGGGGGCGGCACAGATACGCAGTATTTT; CDR3aa: CASSPTSGGGTDTQYF
d_gene: .; j_gene: TRBJ2-3; v_gene: TRBV9; abundance: .; CDR3nt: TGTGCCAGCAGCGCCGGCGGGACAGATACGCAGTATTTT; CDR3aa: CASSAGGTDTQYF
d_gene: TRBD1; j_gene: TRBJ2-7; v_gene: TRBV6-5; abundance: once; CDR3nt: TGTGCCACCAAAAGGGGGACAGGGAGATCCTACGAGCAGTACTTC; CDR3aa: CATKRGTGRSYEQYF
d_gene: TRBD1; j_gene: TRBJ2-2; v_gene: TRBV4-2; abundance: few; CDR3nt: TGTGCCAGCAGCCACCGAGGACAGGCCGGGGAGCTGTTTTTT; CDR3aa: CASSHRGQAGELFF
d_gene: TRBD1; j_gene: TRBJ2-7; v_gene: TRBV18; abundance: once; CDR3nt: TGTGCCAGCTCACCCCCGACAGGGGCTCCCTACGAGCAGTACTTC; CDR3aa: CASSPPTGAPYEQYF
d_gene: TRBD2; j_gene: TRBJ2-3; v_gene: TRBV4-1; abundance: .; CDR3nt: TGCGCCAGCAGCCAGGACCCTCGGGGGGGGGCATTAACTATACCTACAGATACGCAGTATTTT; CDR3aa: CASSQDPRGGALTIPTDTQYF
d_gene: TRBD1; j_gene: TRBJ1-5; v_gene: TRBV29-1; abundance: .; CDR3nt: TGCAGCGTTGGGACAGGAACCAATCAGCCCCAGCATTTT; CDR3aa: CSVGTGTNQPQHF
d_gene: .; j_gene: TRBJ2-7; v_gene: TRBV29-1; abundance: few; CDR3nt: TGCAGCGTTGAATCCCCACAGGGCTACGAGCAGTACTTC; CDR3aa: CSVESPQGYEQYF
d_gene: TRBD1; j_gene: TRBJ1-3; v_gene: TRBV29-1; abundance: few; CDR3nt: TGCAGCGCGATCGGGACAGGGTTCGGAAACACCATATATTTT; CDR3aa: CSAIGTGFGNTIYF
d_gene: TRBD1; j_gene: TRBJ2-6; v_gene: TRBV24-1; abundance: .; CDR3nt: TGTGCCACCGGTAAGGGGGCGCCTGGGGCCAACGTCCTGACTTTC; CDR3aa: CATGKGAPGANVLTF
d_gene: TRBD2; j_gene: TRBJ2-3; v_gene: TRBV4-3; abundance: .; CDR3nt: TGCGCCAGCAGCCAAGATCTGAAGCCAGCGGGGGGGAGAGATACGCAGTATTTT; CDR3aa: CASSQDLKPAGGRDTQYF
d_gene: .; j_gene: TRBJ2-3; v_gene: TRBV5-1; abundance: .; CDR3nt: TGCGCCAGCAGCCCCCGTGGAGTGGTCACAGATACGCAGTATTTT; CDR3aa: CASSPRGVVTDTQYF
d_gene: TRBD2; j_gene: TRBJ2-1; v_gene: TRBV7-6; abundance: .; CDR3nt: TGTGCCAGCACCCCCGAGCGGGGGGCGAACAATGAGCAGTTCTTC; CDR3aa: CASTPERGANNEQFF
d_gene: .; j_gene: TRBJ1-2; v_gene: TRBV6-5; abundance: .; CDR3nt: TGTGCCAGCAGTTCCGACGGGTGGCATGGCTACACCTTC; CDR3aa: CASSSDGWHGYTF
d_gene: .; j_gene: TRBJ2-5; v_gene: TRBV18; abundance: .; CDR3nt: TGTGCCAGCTCATCGGGGGGCGGCGAGACCCAGTACTTC; CDR3aa: CASSSGGGETQYF
d_gene: .; j_gene: TRBJ1-2; v_gene: TRBV27; abundance: .; CDR3nt: TGTGCCAGCAGTCCGTTCGTCAGGGTTTTAAACTATGGCTACACCTTC; CDR3aa: CASSPFVRVLNYGYTF
d_gene: TRBD1; j_gene: TRBJ1-5; v_gene: TRBV2; abundance: .; CDR3nt: TGTGCCAGCAGTGCGGCCAGGGACAGACAGCCCCAGCATTTT; CDR3aa: CASSAARDRQPQHF
d_gene: .; j_gene: TRBJ2-2; v_gene: TRBV18; abundance: .; CDR3nt: TGTGCCAGCTCACCTATATCGGGTCCCGGGGAGCTGTTTTTT; CDR3aa: CASSPISGPGELFF
d_gene: .; j_gene: TRBJ1-3; v_gene: TRBV7-2; abundance: .; CDR3nt: TGTGCCAGCAGCAGGACTAGCTCTGGAAACACCATATATTTT; CDR3aa: CASSRTSSGNTIYF
d_gene: TRBD2; j_gene: TRBJ2-1; v_gene: TRBV24-1; abundance: .; CDR3nt: TGTGCCACCAGTAGGACTAGCGGGGTTTTTGAGCAGTTCTTC; CDR3aa: CATSRTSGVFEQFF
d_gene: .; j_gene: TRBJ1-2; v_gene: TRBV19; abundance: .; CDR3nt: TGTGCCAGTAGTATAATGCAGGGGCAAAATGGCTACACCTTC; CDR3aa: CASSIMQGQNGYTF
d_gene: .; j_gene: TRBJ1-3; v_gene: TRBV9; abundance: .; CDR3nt: TGTGCCAGCAGTCACACATTTACAGGCGAAAGCTCTGGAAACACCATATATTTT; CDR3aa: CASSHTFTGESSGNTIYF
d_gene: TRBD1; j_gene: TRBJ1-5; v_gene: TRBV19; abundance: .; CDR3nt: TGTGCCAGTAGTAGGACCGGGACAGGGGCTCAGCCCCAGCATTTT; CDR3aa: CASSRTGTGAQPQHF
d_gene: .; j_gene: TRBJ2-2; v_gene: TRBV4-3; abundance: few; CDR3nt: TGCGCCAGCAGCCAAGACCCCGCGAATATCCTGAACACCGGGGAGCTGTTTTTT; CDR3aa: CASSQDPANILNTGELFF
d_gene: .; j_gene: TRBJ1-5; v_gene: TRBV6-2/TRBV6-3; abundance: .; CDR3nt: TGTGCCAGCAGTTATAGAGTACGTGAAGGTGCATCGCGGGACAATCAGCCCCAGCATTTT; CDR3aa: CASSYRVREGASRDNQPQHF
d_gene: .; j_gene: TRBJ2-1; v_gene: TRBV5-4; abundance: .; CDR3nt: TGTGCCAGCCGCGGGGAACTGGGGTTTTACAATGAGCAGTTCTTC; CDR3aa: CASRGELGFYNEQFF
d_gene: .; j_gene: TRBJ1-1; v_gene: TRBV7-9; abundance: few; CDR3nt: TGTGCCAGCAGCTACCCCCTAACTGAAGCTTTCTTT; CDR3aa: CASSYPLTEAFF
d_gene: .; j_gene: TRBJ1-5; v_gene: TRBV2; abundance: .; CDR3nt: TGTGCCAGCAGCCGAAGCCAGGAACGGAATCAGCCCCAGCATTTT; CDR3aa: CASSRSQERNQPQHF
d_gene: TRBD2; j_gene: TRBJ2-3; v_gene: TRBV11-2; abundance: .; CDR3nt: TGTGCCAGCAGCTCACGGACTAGCGGCACAGATACGCAGTATTTT; CDR3aa: CASSSRTSGTDTQYF
d_gene: .; j_gene: TRBJ2-1; v_gene: TRBV4-2; abundance: once; CDR3nt: TGTGCCAGCAGCCAAGGAGGCGGGGACTACAATGAGCAGTTCTTC; CDR3aa: CASSQGGGDYNEQFF
d_gene: TRBD1; j_gene: TRBJ1-1; v_gene: TRBV9; abundance: once; CDR3nt: TGTGCCAGCAGCGTAGTAGGAGCCAGGGGGCGCGAAGGAGCTTTCTTT; CDR3aa: CASSVVGARGREGAFF
d_gene: .; j_gene: TRBJ1-4; v_gene: TRBV5-1; abundance: .; CDR3nt: TGCGCCAGCAGCTTGAACGGGTACAATAATGAAAAACTGTTTTTT; CDR3aa: CASSLNGYNNEKLFF
d_gene: TRBD2; j_gene: TRBJ2-5; v_gene: TRBV5-6; abundance: once; CDR3nt: TGTGCCAGCAGCAAAAGGACTAGCGGGGAGCGGGAGACCCAGTACTTC; CDR3aa: CASSKRTSGERETQYF
d_gene: TRBD1; j_gene: TRBJ2-7; v_gene: TRBV5-4; abundance: once; CDR3nt: TGTGCCAGCACCCCCGGGACAGGGAAATACGAGCAGTACTTC; CDR3aa: CASTPGTGKYEQYF
d_gene: TRBD2; j_gene: TRBJ2-3; v_gene: TRBV27; abundance: .; CDR3nt: TGTGCCAGCAGCCGGACTAGCGCTTCCACAGATACGCAGTATTTT; CDR3aa: CASSRTSASTDTQYF
d_gene: TRBD1; j_gene: TRBJ2-3; v_gene: TRBV5-4; abundance: .; CDR3nt: TGTGCCAGCAGCTTACAGGGGCCCACAGATACGCAGTATTTT; CDR3aa: CASSLQGPTDTQYF
d_gene: .; j_gene: TRBJ1-1; v_gene: TRBV28; abundance: .; CDR3nt: TGTGCCAGCAGTCTGTTCACGACAGCGAACACTGAAGCTTTCTTT; CDR3aa: CASSLFTTANTEAFF
d_gene: TRBD2; j_gene: TRBJ2-7; v_gene: TRBV19; abundance: .; CDR3nt: TGTGCCAGTGGTACCCGGGGGGGCGACGAGCAGTACTTC; CDR3aa: CASGTRGGDEQYF